These T cell receptor beta chains were read from a single sample in a study of radiation and T cells in renal cell carcinoma. Measured with immunoSEQ multiplex PCR; TCRdb has only the in-frame clones, and not every one. The sample includes 100,000 to 150,000 clones, 81% of them seen just once. The source was blood, collected from a patient whose treatment included radiotherapy and nephrectomy. The receptor source for this set is a man in his forties or fifties with renal cell carcinoma. Both conserved end residues are part of each CDR3. Size is omitted from some rows. Given values are once, few, many or a class for expanded clones.

CASSLDPSGVFNEKLFF TRBV5-1 NA TRBJ1-4
CASRFEFSYNSPLHF TRBV6-6 NA TRBJ1-6
CASSLGLAGDTIYF TRBV5-1 NA TRBJ1-3
CAISHSVTTGYGYTF TRBV10-3 NA TRBJ1-2
CASSQDRGQRSTEAFF TRBV4-1 NA TRBJ1-1
CASSIGPDYEQYF TRBV19 NA TRBJ2-7
CASRSGTWGEQYF TRBV6-6 NA TRBJ2-7
CASSLDRNYGYTF TRBV5-1 NA TRBJ1-2
CASSRDRGYEQYF TRBV27 NA TRBJ2-7
CSVPGQVMETQYF TRBV29-1 NA TRBJ2-5
CASQGPGQADEKLFF TRBV7-9 NA TRBJ1-4
CSARDIYEQYF TRBV20-1 NA TRBJ2-7
CASSFSNYLASTDTQYF TRBV5-1 NA TRBJ2-3
CSAVGGSSGANVLTF TRBV29-1 NA TRBJ2-6
CASSGLAGVYNEQFF TRBV19 NA TRBJ2-1
CASSLGTASYEQYF TRBV5-1 NA TRBJ2-7
CASSLGPSWATDTQYF TRBV5-5 once TRBJ2-3
CASRKGKDRPYNEQFF TRBV11-1 NA TRBJ2-1
CASTSEGQNTEAFF TRBV7-9 NA TRBJ1-1
CASSQTGTYEQYF TRBV6-5 once TRBJ2-7